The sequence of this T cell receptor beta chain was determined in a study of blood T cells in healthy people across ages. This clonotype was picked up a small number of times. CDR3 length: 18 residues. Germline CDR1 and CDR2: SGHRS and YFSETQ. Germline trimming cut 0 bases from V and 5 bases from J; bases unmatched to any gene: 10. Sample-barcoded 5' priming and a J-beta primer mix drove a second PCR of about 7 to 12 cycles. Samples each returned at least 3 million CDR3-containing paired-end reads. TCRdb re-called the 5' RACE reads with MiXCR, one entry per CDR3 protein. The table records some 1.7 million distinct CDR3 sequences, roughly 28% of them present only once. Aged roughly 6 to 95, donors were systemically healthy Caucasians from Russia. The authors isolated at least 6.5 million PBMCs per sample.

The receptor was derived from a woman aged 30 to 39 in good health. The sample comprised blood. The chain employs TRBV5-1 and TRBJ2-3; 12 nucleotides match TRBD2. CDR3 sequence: CASSLAPSGRAVRDTQYF. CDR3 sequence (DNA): TGCGCCAGCAGCTTGGCCCCTAGCGGGAGGGCCGTGAGAGATACGCAGTATTTT.